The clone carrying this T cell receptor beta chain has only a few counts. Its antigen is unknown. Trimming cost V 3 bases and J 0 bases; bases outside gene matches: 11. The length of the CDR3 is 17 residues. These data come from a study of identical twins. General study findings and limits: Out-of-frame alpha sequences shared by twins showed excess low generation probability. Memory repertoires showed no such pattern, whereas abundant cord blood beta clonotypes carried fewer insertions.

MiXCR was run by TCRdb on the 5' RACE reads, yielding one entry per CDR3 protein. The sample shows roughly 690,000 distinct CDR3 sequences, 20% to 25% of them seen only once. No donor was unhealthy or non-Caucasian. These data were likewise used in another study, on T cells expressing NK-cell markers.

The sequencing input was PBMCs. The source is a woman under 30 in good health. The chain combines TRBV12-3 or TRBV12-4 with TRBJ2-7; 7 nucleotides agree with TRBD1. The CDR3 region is CASSLEHRGTDSYEQYF. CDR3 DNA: TGTGCCAGCAGTTTGGAGCACAGGGGCACAGACTCCTACGAGCAGTACTTC.